The sequence of this T cell receptor (beta chain) was determined in a study of shared T cell receptors in the human thymus. V was pared by 6 bases and J by 10 bases, with 11 bases of the junction left unmatched. The CDR3 is 13 residues long. Germline values: CDR1 MDHEN, CDR2 SYDVKM. The table came from immunoSEQ multiplex PCR; TCRdb's copy has only in-frame clones and leaves some out. Among hundreds of thousands of clones listed, over 75% were seen once. This sample also appeared in a second study, on human thymus T cells. As that report states: The study used thymus tissue resected during corrective heart surgery.

Sequencing was done on a sample of thymocytes. The chain uses TRBV28 and TRBJ1-1; 7 nucleotides align to TRBD1. This TCR derives from a boy under two years old with a congenital heart defect. The CDR3 DNA reads as TGTGCCAGCAGGACAGGGCCCAACGATGTAGCTTTCTTT. This encodes CASRTGPNDVAFF.